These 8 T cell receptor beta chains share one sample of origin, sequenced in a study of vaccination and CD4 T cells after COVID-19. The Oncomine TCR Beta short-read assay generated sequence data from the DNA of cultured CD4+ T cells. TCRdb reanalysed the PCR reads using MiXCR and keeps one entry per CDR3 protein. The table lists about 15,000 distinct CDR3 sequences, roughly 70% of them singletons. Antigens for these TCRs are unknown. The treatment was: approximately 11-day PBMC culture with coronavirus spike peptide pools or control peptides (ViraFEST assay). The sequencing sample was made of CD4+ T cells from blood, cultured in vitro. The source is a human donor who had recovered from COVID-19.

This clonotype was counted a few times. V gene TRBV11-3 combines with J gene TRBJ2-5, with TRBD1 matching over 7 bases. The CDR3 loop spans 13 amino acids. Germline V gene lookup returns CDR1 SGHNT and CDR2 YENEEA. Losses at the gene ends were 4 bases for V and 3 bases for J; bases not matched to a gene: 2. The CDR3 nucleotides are TGTGCCAGCAGCTCGGACAGGAAAGAGACCCAGTACTTC. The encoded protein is CASSSDRKETQYF.

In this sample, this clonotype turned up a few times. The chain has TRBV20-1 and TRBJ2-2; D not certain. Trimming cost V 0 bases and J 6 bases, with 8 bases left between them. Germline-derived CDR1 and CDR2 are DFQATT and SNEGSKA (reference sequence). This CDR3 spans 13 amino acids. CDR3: CSARDLWPGELFF. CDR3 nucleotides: TGCAGTGCTAGAGATCTTTGGCCCGGGGAGCTGTTTTTT.

The CDR3 DNA reads as TGTGCCAGTCACCCTAATCAGCCCCAGCATTTT. Translating gives CASHPNQPQHF. The rearrangement uses TRBV27 and TRBJ1-5; no firm D call. V was cut by 9 bases and J by 4 bases, with 7 bases left in between. Germline CDR1 is MNHEY and CDR2 is SMNVEV (reference sequence). The length of the CDR3 is 11 residues.

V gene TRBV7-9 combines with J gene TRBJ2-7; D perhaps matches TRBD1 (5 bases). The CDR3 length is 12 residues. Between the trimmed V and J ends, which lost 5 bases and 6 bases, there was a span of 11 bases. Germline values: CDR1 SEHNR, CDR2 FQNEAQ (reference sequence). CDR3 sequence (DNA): TGTGCCAGCAGCGATCGACAGCGCGAGCAGTACTTC. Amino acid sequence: CASSDRQREQYF.

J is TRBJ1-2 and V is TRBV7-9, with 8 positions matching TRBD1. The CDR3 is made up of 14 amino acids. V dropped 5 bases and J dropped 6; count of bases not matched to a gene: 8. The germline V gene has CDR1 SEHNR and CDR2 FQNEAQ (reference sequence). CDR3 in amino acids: CASSPTSGGHGYTF. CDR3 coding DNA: TGTGCCAGCAGCCCGACCTCAGGGGGCCATGGCTACACCTTC.

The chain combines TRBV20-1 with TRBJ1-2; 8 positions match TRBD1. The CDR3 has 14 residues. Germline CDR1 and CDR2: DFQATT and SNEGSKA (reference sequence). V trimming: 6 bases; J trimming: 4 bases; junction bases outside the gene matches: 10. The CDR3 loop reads CSAQRDRHVYGYTF. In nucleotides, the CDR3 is TGCAGTGCCCAAAGGGACAGGCATGTCTATGGCTACACCTTC.

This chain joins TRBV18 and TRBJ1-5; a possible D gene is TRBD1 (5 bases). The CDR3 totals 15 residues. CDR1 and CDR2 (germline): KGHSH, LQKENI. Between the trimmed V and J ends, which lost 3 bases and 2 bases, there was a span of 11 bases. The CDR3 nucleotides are TGTGCCAGCTCACCCAGGGCCCTGGGCAATCAGCCCCAGCATTTT. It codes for CASSPRALGNQPQHF.

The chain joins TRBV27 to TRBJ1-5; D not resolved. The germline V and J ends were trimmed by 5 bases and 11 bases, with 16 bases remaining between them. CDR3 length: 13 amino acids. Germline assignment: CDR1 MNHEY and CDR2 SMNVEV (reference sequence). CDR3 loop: CASSPNQVQAQHF. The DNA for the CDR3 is TGTGCCAGCAGTCCCAACCAAGTGCAGGCCCAGCATTTT.